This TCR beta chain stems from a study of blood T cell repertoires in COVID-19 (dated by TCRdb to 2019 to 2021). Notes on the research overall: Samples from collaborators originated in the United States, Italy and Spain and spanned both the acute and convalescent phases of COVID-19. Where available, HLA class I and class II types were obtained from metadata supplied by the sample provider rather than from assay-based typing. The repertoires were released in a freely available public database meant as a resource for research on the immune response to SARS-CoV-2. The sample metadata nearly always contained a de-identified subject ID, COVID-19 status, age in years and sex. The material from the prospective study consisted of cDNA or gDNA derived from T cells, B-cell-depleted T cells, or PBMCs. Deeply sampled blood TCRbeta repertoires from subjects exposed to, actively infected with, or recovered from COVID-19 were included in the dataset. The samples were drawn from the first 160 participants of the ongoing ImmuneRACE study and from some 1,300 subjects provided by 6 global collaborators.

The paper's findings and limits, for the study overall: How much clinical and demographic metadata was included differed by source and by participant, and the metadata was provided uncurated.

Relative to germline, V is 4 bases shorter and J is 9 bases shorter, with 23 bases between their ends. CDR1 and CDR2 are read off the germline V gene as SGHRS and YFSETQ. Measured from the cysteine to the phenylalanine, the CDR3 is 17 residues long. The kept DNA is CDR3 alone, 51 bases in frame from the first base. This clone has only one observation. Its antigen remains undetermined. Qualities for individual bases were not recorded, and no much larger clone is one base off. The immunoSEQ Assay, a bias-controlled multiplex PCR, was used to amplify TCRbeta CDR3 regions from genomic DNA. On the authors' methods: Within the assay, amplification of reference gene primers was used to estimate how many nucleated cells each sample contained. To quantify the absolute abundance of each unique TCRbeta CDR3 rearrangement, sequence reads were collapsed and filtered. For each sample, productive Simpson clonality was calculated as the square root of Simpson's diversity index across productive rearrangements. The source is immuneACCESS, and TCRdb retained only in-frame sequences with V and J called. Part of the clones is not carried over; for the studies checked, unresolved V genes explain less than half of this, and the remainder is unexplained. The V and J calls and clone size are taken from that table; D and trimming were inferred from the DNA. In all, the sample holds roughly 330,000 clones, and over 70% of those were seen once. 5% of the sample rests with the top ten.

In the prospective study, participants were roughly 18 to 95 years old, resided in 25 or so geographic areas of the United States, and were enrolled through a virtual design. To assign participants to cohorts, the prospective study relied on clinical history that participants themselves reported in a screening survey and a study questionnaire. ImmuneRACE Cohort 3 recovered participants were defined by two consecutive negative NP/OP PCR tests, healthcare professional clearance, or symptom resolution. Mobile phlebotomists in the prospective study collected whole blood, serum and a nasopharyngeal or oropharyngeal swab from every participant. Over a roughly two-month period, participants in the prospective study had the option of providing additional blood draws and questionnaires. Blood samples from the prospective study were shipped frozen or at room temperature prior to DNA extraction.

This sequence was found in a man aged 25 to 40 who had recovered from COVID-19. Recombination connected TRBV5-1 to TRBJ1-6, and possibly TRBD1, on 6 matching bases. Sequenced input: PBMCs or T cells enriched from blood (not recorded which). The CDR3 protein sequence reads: CASSNVGGGGDSSPLHF. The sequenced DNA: TGCGCCAGCAGCAACGTTGGAGGAGGGGGGGATAGTTCACCCCTCCACTTT.